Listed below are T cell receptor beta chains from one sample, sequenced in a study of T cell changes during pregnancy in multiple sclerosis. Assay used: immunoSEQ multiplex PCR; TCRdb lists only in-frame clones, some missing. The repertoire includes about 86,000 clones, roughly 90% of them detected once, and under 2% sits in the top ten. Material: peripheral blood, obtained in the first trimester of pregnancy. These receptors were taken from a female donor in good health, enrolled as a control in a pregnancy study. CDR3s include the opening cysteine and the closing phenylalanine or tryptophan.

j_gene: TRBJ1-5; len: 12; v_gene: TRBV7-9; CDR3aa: CASSYLNQPQHF
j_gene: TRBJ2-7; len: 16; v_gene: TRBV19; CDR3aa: CASSKGLAGTSYEQYF
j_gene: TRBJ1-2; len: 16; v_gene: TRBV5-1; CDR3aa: CASSFNPTTGIYGYTF
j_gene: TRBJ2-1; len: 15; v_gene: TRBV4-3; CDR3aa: CASSQGLAGYNEQFF
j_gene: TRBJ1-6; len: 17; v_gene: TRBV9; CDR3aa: CASSVVDGGSNNSPLHF
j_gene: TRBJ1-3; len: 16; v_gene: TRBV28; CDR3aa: CASSWTAALSGNTIYF
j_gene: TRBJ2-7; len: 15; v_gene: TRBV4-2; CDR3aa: CASSQGGQGAYEQYF
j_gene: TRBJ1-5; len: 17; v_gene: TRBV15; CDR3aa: CATSRDRETGRGQPQHF
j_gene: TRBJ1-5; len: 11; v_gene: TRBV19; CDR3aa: CATGVGQPQHF
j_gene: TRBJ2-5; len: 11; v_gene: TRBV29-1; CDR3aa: CSVAGVETQYF
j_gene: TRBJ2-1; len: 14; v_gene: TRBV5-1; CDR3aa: CASSLAPDRDEQFF
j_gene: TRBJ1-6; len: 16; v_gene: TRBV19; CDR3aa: CASRNLPGQGNSPLHF
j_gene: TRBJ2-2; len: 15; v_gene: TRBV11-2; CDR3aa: CASSPGGANTGELFF
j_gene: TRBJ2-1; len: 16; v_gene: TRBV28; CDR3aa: CASSDSTSGGYNEQFF
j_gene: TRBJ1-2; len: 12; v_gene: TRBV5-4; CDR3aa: CASSLRGYGYTF
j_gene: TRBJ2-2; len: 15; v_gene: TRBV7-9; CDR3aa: CASSLNRGETGELFF
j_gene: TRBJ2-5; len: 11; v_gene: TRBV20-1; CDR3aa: CSADRAGAQYF
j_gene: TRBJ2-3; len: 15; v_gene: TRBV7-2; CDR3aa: CASSLSSGAGDTQYF